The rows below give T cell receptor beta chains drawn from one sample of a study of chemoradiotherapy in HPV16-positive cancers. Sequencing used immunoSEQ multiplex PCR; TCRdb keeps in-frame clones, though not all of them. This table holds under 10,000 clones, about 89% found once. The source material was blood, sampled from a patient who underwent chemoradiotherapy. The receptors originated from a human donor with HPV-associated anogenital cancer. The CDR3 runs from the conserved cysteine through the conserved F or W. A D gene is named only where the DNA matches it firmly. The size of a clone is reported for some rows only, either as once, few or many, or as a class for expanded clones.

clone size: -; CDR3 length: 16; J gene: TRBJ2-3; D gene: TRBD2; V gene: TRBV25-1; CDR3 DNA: TGTGCCAGCAGTGAACCGAGCGGGGTATACACAGATACGCAGTATTTT; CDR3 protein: CASSEPSGVYTDTQYF
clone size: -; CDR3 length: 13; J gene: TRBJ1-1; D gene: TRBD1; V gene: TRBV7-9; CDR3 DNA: TGTGCCAGCAGTCGGGCAGGGGGCACTGAAGCTTTCTTT; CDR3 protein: CASSRAGGTEAFF
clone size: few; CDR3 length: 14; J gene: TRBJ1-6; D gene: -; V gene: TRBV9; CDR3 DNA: TGTGCCAGCAGCGTGGCCAGGGGTGGCTCACCCCTCCACTTT; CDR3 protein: CASSVARGGSPLHF
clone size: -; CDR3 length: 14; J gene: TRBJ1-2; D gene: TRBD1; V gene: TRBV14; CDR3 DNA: TGTGCCAGCAGCCAAGTTACAGGGGCCTATGGCTACACCTTC; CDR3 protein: CASSQVTGAYGYTF
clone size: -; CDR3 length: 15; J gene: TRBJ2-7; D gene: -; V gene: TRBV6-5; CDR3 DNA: TGTGCCAGCAGTCCCTGGGGCGGGGAGGCCTACGAGCAGTACTTC; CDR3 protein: CASSPWGGEAYEQYF
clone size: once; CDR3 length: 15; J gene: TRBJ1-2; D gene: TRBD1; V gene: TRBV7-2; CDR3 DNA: TGTGCCAGCAGCTTGACAGCCGGGACAGGGGGTGGCTACACCTTC; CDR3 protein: CASSLTAGTGGGYTF
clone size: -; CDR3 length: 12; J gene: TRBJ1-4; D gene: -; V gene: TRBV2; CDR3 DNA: TGTGCCAGCAGCGTTCAGGGTGTGAAACTGTTTTTT; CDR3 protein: CASSVQGVKLFF
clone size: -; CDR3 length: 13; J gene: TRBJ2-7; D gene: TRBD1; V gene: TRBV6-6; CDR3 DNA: TGTGCCAGCCAGACAGGGGTACCCTACGAGCAGTACTTC; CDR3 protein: CASQTGVPYEQYF
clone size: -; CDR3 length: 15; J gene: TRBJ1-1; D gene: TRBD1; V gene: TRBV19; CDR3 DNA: TGTGCCAGTAGTAGTTTCGGACAGGGTAAGACTGAAGCTTTCTTT; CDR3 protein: CASSSFGQGKTEAFF
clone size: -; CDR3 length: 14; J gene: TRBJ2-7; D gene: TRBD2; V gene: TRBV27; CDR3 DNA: TGTGCCAGCAGTTTATCGGGACTAGGTTCCGAGCAGTACTTC; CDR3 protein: CASSLSGLGSEQYF
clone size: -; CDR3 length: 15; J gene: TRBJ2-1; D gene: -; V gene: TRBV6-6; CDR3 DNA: TGTGCCAGCAGTTACGAGGCCTCTTCCTACAATGAGCAGTTCTTC; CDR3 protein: CASSYEASSYNEQFF
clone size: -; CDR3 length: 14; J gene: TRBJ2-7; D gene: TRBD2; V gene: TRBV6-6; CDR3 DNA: TGTGCCAGCAGTCGGCGGGAGGGGTCCTACGAGCAGTACTTC; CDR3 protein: CASSRREGSYEQYF
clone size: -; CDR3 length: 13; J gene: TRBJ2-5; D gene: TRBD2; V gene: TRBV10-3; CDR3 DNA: TGTGCCATGCAACCGGGACTAGCGGAGAGCCAGTACTTC; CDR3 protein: CAMQPGLAESQYF
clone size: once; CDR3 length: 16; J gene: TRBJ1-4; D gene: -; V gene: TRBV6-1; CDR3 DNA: TGTGCCAGCAGTGAAGGCCTAGGGACAACTAATGAAAAACTGTTTTTT; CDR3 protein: CASSEGLGTTNEKLFF
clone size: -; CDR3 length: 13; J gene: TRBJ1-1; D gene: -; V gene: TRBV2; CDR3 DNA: TGTGCCAGCAGTGAATGGAGGGCCACTGAAGCTTTCTTT; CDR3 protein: CASSEWRATEAFF
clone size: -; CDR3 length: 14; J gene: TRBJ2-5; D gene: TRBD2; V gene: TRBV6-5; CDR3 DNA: TGTGCCAGCAGTGGTAGCGGGGTTATAGAGACCCAGTACTTC; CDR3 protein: CASSGSGVIETQYF
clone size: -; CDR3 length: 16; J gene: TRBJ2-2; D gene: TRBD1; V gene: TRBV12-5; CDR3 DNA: TGTGCTAGTGGGACAACCGGGACAGGGGTGACCGGGGAGCTGTTTTTT; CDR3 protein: CASGTTGTGVTGELFF
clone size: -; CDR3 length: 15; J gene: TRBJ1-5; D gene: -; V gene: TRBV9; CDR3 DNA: TGTGCCAGCAGCGGAGGTACAGGGAGGGGTCAGCCCCAGCATTTT; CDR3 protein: CASSGGTGRGQPQHF
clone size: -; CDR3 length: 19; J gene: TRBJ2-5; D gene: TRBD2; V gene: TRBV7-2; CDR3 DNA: TGTGCCAGCAGCTTAGGAGTTTTCGGACGGGGGGGTTACCAAGAGACCCAGTACTTC; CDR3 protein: CASSLGVFGRGGYQETQYF
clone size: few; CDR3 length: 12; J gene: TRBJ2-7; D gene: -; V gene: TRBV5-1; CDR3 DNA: TGCGCCAGCCGGACAGAGGCCTACGAGCAGTACTTC; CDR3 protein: CASRTEAYEQYF
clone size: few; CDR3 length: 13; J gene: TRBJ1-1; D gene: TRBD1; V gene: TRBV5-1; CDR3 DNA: TGCGCCAGCAGCTGGACAGGGGGCTCTGAAGCTTTCTTT; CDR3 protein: CASSWTGGSEAFF
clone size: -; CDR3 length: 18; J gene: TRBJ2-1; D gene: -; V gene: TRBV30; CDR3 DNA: TGTGCCTGGAGTCATTGGTCTTTGGGACCCTCCGGCTACAATGAGCAGTTCTTC; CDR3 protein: CAWSHWSLGPSGYNEQFF
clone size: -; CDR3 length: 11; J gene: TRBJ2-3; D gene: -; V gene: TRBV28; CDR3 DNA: TGTGCCAGCAGGCGCACAGATACGCAGTATTTT; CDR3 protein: CASRRTDTQYF
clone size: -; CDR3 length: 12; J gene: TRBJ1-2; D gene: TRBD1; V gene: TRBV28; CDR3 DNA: TGTGCCAGCAGTTTATGGGACAGGGCTAACACCTTC; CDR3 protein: CASSLWDRANTF